A selection of T cell receptor beta chains follows, all from one sample in a study of human T cells and chemical hapten exposure. TCRdb re-analysed the RACE reads in MiXCR, keeping a single row per CDR3 protein. This table has 150,000 to 200,000 distinct CDR3 sequences, approximately 31% appearing once. The sample consisted of whole blood, taken in connection with sensitization to the hapten diphenylcyclopropenone (DPC). The receptors shown here come from a young woman with alopecia areata. Some clones in this sample may be carry-over from other donors' samples. CDR3s include the opening cysteine and the closing phenylalanine or tryptophan. D genes are given only for firm matches. Not all rows give a size; the values are once, few, many and, for expanded clones, a class.

D gene	clone size	J gene	V gene	CDR3 protein	CDR3 DNA
TRBD1	-	TRBJ1-5	TRBV3-1	CASSQAGTGNQPQHF	TGTGCCAGCAGCCAAGCCGGGACAGGGAATCAGCCCCAGCATTTT
-	-	TRBJ2-7	TRBV12-3/TRBV12-4	CASSFHQLYEQYF	TGTGCCAGCAGTTTTCACCAGCTCTACGAGCAGTACTTC
-	few	TRBJ2-3	TRBV28	CASNWRRRGTDTQYF	TGTGCCAGCAACTGGAGGAGGCGGGGCACAGATACGCAGTATTTT
TRBD1	few	TRBJ2-1	TRBV28	CASSTHGTERRQFF	TGTGCCAGCAGTACCCACGGGACAGAGAGGAGGCAGTTCTTC
-	few	TRBJ2-7	TRBV28	CASSLPGSYEQYF	TGTGCCAGCAGTTTACCAGGGTCCTACGAGCAGTACTTC
TRBD1	-	TRBJ2-7	TRBV28	CASSLTGQGYEQYF	TGTGCCAGCAGTTTAACCGGACAGGGCTACGAGCAGTACTTC
TRBD2	few	TRBJ2-1	TRBV20-1	CSVERSGGIYNEQFF	TGCAGTGTCGAGCGTAGCGGGGGAATCTACAATGAGCAGTTCTTC
-	-	TRBJ1-6	TRBV6-5	CASSRDGNNSPLHF	TGTGCCAGCAGCCGGGACGGAAATAATTCACCCCTCCACTTT
-	once	TRBJ2-3	TRBV7-2	CASSHTDGGNTQYF	TGTGCCAGCAGTCACACGGACGGGGGCAACACGCAGTATTTT
-	few	TRBJ1-2	TRBV5-6	CASRPTANYGYTF	TGTGCCAGCAGGCCCACAGCTAACTATGGCTACACCTTC
-	-	TRBJ2-5	TRBV7-6	CASSFTETQYF	TGTGCCAGCAGCTTCACGGAGACCCAGTACTTC
TRBD2	-	TRBJ2-7	TRBV28	CASSTAGTSGSLQYF	TGTGCCAGCAGCACTGCCGGGACTAGCGGGAGCTTGCAGTACTTC
TRBD2	few	TRBJ2-1	TRBV28	CASSSLSGRPYNEQFF	TGTGCCAGCAGCTCCCTGAGCGGGAGACCCTACAATGAGCAGTTCTTC
-	-	TRBJ2-5	TRBV30	CAWSVGQGRETQYF	TGTGCCTGGAGTGTTGGGCAGGGGAGAGAGACCCAGTACTTC
-	few	TRBJ2-2	TRBV7-2	CASSLGQWGGELFF	TGTGCCAGCAGCTTAGGGCAGTGGGGCGGGGAGCTGTTTTTT
-	-	TRBJ1-2	TRBV6-2/TRBV6-3	CASKDGPVGYTF	TGTGCCAGCAAGGACGGGCCCGTTGGCTACACCTTC
TRBD1	few	TRBJ1-1	TRBV4-3	CASSQATGGSAEAFF	TGCGCCAGCAGCCAAGCCACAGGGGGCAGCGCTGAAGCTTTCTTT
-	few	TRBJ1-6	TRBV5-1	CASSLGGRPDSPLHF	TGCGCCAGCAGCTTGGGGGGCCGGCCGGATTCACCCCTCCACTTT
-	-	TRBJ2-7	TRBV28	CASSDTAYEQYF	TGTGCCAGCAGTGACACCGCCTACGAGCAGTACTTC
-	few	TRBJ2-7	TRBV7-2	CASSLDSGRRNEQYF	TGTGCCAGCAGCTTAGATTCAGGGAGGAGAAACGAGCAGTACTTC
TRBD2	once	TRBJ2-3	TRBV4-3	CASSQAGGGRDRTDTQYF	TGCGCCAGCAGCCAAGCGGGGGGGGGCCGAGATAGGACAGATACGCAGTATTTT
-	-	TRBJ2-3	TRBV5-6	CASSLGHLEPTDTQYF	TGTGCCAGCAGCTTAGGCCACCTTGAGCCCACAGATACGCAGTATTTT
-	-	TRBJ1-1	TRBV10-3	CAIRPDRNTEAFF	TGTGCCATCAGACCGGACAGGAACACTGAAGCTTTCTTT
TRBD1	many	TRBJ2-1	TRBV9	CASSVGDRGYNEQFF	TGTGCCAGCAGCGTAGGGGACAGGGGGTATAATGAGCAGTTCTTC
-	-	TRBJ2-2	TRBV12-3/TRBV12-4	CASSLKAPTGGELFF	TGTGCCAGCAGTTTGAAAGCCCCGACAGGCGGGGAGCTGTTTTTT
-	few	TRBJ2-1	TRBV9	CASSVTGRDYNEQFF	TGTGCCAGCAGCGTAACGGGGCGGGACTACAATGAGCAGTTCTTC
TRBD1	once	TRBJ2-3	TRBV24-1	CATTTGLTDTQYF	TGTGCCACCACGACAGGGCTCACAGATACGCAGTATTTT
-	-	TRBJ1-2	TRBV6-2/TRBV6-3	CASNTGTYGYTF	TGTGCCAGCAATACAGGGACCTATGGCTACACCTTC
-	-	TRBJ1-1	TRBV20-1	CRVAGRGGSTEAFF	TGCAGGGTCGCCGGTAGGGGTGGGAGCACTGAAGCTTTCTTT
-	-	TRBJ2-7	TRBV20-1	CSAGSIQQYF	TGCAGTGCCGGGTCTATCCAGCAGTACTTC
-	few	TRBJ2-6	TRBV5-6	CASSTSGANVLTF	TGTGCCAGCAGCACATCTGGGGCCAACGTCCTGACTTTC
-	few	TRBJ2-1	TRBV29-1	CSVEGASNNEQFF	TGCAGCGTTGAGGGGGCCAGTAACAATGAGCAGTTCTTC
-	few	TRBJ2-3	TRBV29-1	CSVDEEGPRTDTQYF	TGCAGCGTTGACGAGGAGGGTCCGCGCACAGATACGCAGTATTTT
-	few	TRBJ2-3	TRBV4-2	CASSHPGTDTQYF	TGTGCCAGCAGCCACCCGGGCACAGATACGCAGTATTTT
TRBD2	-	TRBJ2-4	TRBV4-3	CASSQVGTSGGAVNIQYF	TGCGCCAGCAGCCAAGTCGGGACTAGCGGGGGGGCCGTGAACATTCAGTACTTC
-	-	TRBJ1-6	TRBV7-8	CASSLDANSPLHF	TGTGCCAGCAGCTTAGATGCGAATTCACCCCTCCACTTT
-	few	TRBJ1-4	TRBV27	CASSLFNEKLFF	TGTGCCAGCAGTTTATTCAATGAAAAACTGTTTTTT
TRBD2	-	TRBJ2-7	TRBV20-1	CSALGTSGRAHEQYF	TGCAGTGCTCTAGGCACTAGCGGGAGGGCCCACGAGCAGTACTTC
-	few	TRBJ2-1	TRBV7-2	CASSLGESSYNEQFF	TGTGCCAGCAGCTTGGGGGAGAGCTCCTACAATGAGCAGTTCTTC
-	-	TRBJ2-7	TRBV27	CASSFGDPGAYEQYF	TGTGCCAGCAGTTTTGGGGACCCAGGGGCCTACGAGCAGTACTTC
-	-	TRBJ1-2	TRBV6-5	CASSFSQGGYTF	TGTGCCAGCAGTTTCTCCCAAGGTGGCTACACCTTC
-	few	TRBJ1-1	TRBV28	CASSLAAGGDTEAFF	TGTGCCAGCAGTTTGGCGGCCGGGGGAGATACTGAAGCTTTCTTT
-	-	TRBJ2-1	TRBV3-1	CASSQDWPEEQFF	TGTGCCAGCAGCCAAGATTGGCCAGAGGAGCAGTTCTTC
-	-	TRBJ1-5	TRBV21-1	CASSKALGPGQPQHF	TGTGCCAGCAGCAAAGCGCTCGGACCAGGCCAGCCCCAGCATTTT
TRBD2	-	TRBJ2-2	TRBV5-1	CASSLALAGGTGELFF	TGCGCCAGCAGCTTGGCCCTAGCGGGAGGCACCGGGGAGCTGTTTTTT
TRBD1	-	TRBJ1-5	TRBV28	CASSVVRTGGQPQHF	TGTGCCAGCAGTGTGGTCAGGACAGGGGGTCAGCCCCAGCATTTT
-	few	TRBJ2-7	TRBV9	CASSAQSSYEQYF	TGTGCCAGCAGCGCCCAATCCTCCTACGAGCAGTACTTC
-	-	TRBJ2-1	TRBV4-3	CASSQDRWNEQFF	TGCGCCAGCAGCCAAGATCGATGGAATGAGCAGTTCTTC
-	-	TRBJ1-5	TRBV28	CASRDYSNQPQHF	TGTGCCAGCAGGGATTATAGCAATCAGCCCCAGCATTTT
TRBD2	few	TRBJ2-1	TRBV2	CASSEHTSGSIWHEQFF	TGTGCCAGCAGTGAACACACTAGCGGGAGTATTTGGCATGAGCAGTTCTTC
TRBD2	-	TRBJ2-1	TRBV20-1	CSARETGLATMREQFF	TGCAGTGCTAGAGAAACGGGACTAGCGACAATGAGGGAGCAGTTCTTC
-	few	TRBJ1-1	TRBV24-1	CATSGAGNTEAFF	TGTGCCACCAGTGGTGCGGGGAACACTGAAGCTTTCTTT
-	-	TRBJ2-3	TRBV7-2	CASSSRDTQYF	TGTGCCAGCAGCTCCCGGGATACGCAGTATTTT